A selection of T cell receptor beta chains follows, all from one sample in a study of identical twins. TCRdb passed the 5' RACE reads through MiXCR, listing each CDR3 protein once. The table lists some 1,700,000 distinct CDR3 sequences, 32% of them singletons. Material: cord blood. All receptors come from a newborn girl in good health. Both conserved end residues are part of each CDR3. A D gene is named only where the DNA matches it firmly. Rows may omit the clone size; those that give it use once, few, many or a size class.

TRBD1	TRBJ1-2	TRBV5-1	-	TGCGCCAGCAGCCCTATCAGGACAGGGGTTTATGGCTACACCTTC	CASSPIRTGVYGYTF
-	TRBJ1-2	TRBV6-1	few	TGTGCCAGCAGTGAATGGGGAGGGACCATCTATGGCTACACCTTC	CASSEWGGTIYGYTF
-	TRBJ2-3	TRBV7-2	few	TGTGCCAGCAGCCGTAGGCCTGCCCGCACAGATACGCAGTATTTT	CASSRRPARTDTQYF
TRBD1	TRBJ2-4	TRBV27	once	TGTGCCAGCAGTCTTCGGTACAGGGGCTACAATGAGCAGTACTTC	CASSLRYRGYNEQYF
TRBD2	TRBJ2-5	TRBV5-1	few	TGCGCCAGCAGCTTGTCTAGCGGGAGAGCATCCCAAGAGACCCTGTACTTC	CASSLSSGRASQETLYF
-	TRBJ2-7	TRBV13	-	TGTGCCAGCAGCTTAGGGCGTGGAAGGGATTATTCCTACGAGCAGTACTTC	CASSLGRGRDYSYEQYF
TRBD1	TRBJ2-5	TRBV20-1	few	TGCAGTGCTAGGATTCCAGGGGGCCGTGAGACCCAGTACTTC	CSARIPGGRETQYF
TRBD1	TRBJ1-5	TRBV20-1	-	TGCAGTGCTAGAGACCGGGACAGGGACTATAGCAATCAGCCCCAGCATTTT	CSARDRDRDYSNQPQHF
TRBD2	TRBJ2-1	TRBV7-2	-	TGTGCCAGCACCCCTCGACTAGCGGGGTCCTACAATGAGCAGTTCTTC	CASTPRLAGSYNEQFF
-	TRBJ2-7	TRBV3-1	-	TGTGCCAGCAGCCAAGGACTACAGTACGAGCAGTACTTC	CASSQGLQYEQYF
TRBD1	TRBJ2-3	TRBV4-2	-	TGTGCCAGCAGCCAAGCCCTGGACAGGGCAACAGATACGCAGTATTTT	CASSQALDRATDTQYF
-	TRBJ2-3	TRBV24-1	many	TGTGCCACCGTAGGTGGGCGAAGCACAGATACGCAGTATTTT	CATVGGRSTDTQYF
TRBD1	TRBJ2-7	TRBV5-4	few	TGTGCCAGCAGCTTGGGACCGGGACAGGTCTACGAGCAGTACTTC	CASSLGPGQVYEQYF
-	TRBJ2-3	TRBV18	-	TGTGCCAGCTCACCAGGGGGATGGAGCACAGATACGCAGTATTTT	CASSPGGWSTDTQYF
TRBD1	TRBJ2-5	TRBV11-2	-	TGTGCCAGCAGCTTAGTTAGTGTGACAGGGGATCCCAATGAGCAGTACTTC	CASSLVSVTGDPNEQYF
TRBD2	TRBJ2-3	TRBV6-2/TRBV6-3	few	TGTGCCAGCAGTCCCCGAGTAGCGGGGTTCACAGATACGCAGTATTTT	CASSPRVAGFTDTQYF
-	TRBJ2-1	TRBV3-1	few	TGTGCCAGCAGTCGCGGACAGAATGAGCAGTTCTTC	CASSRGQNEQFF
TRBD2	TRBJ2-7	TRBV7-8	few	TGTGCCAGCAGCTTAGTAGAGCGGGAGGGGGGCCACGAGCAGTACTTC	CASSLVEREGGHEQYF
-	TRBJ2-1	TRBV12-3/TRBV12-4	-	TGTGCCGGCAGTTTAGGGACAAACAATGAGCAGTTCTTC	CAGSLGTNNEQFF
TRBD1	TRBJ1-2	TRBV28	-	TGTGCCAGCAGTCTCCCCGAGACAGGGGGCTATGGCTACACCTTC	CASSLPETGGYGYTF
TRBD2	TRBJ2-7	TRBV10-3	few	TGTGCCATCAGGAAGCGGGGGTCCTACGAGCAGTACTTC	CAIRKRGSYEQYF
-	TRBJ1-2	TRBV29-1	few	TGCAGCGTTGACCCGACAGGACCGGACTATGGCTACACCTTC	CSVDPTGPDYGYTF
-	TRBJ1-4	TRBV7-9	-	TGTGCCAGCAGTCTGGACAGTTGGGAAAAACTGTTTTTT	CASSLDSWEKLFF
-	TRBJ2-7	TRBV28	-	TGTGCCACCTCTCCGGAGGGCCACGAGCAGTACTTC	CATSPEGHEQYF
TRBD2	TRBJ2-1	TRBV10-3	-	TGTGCCATCAGTTCCGGGACTAGCGGAGTTTACAATGAGCAGTTCTTC	CAISSGTSGVYNEQFF
TRBD2	TRBJ2-7	TRBV3-1	-	TGTGCCAGCAGCCAAGATTCTAGCGGTTTATACGAGCAGTACTTC	CASSQDSSGLYEQYF
-	TRBJ2-1	TRBV5-1	-	TGCGCCAGCAGCAATCCCCCACTAGCAGTCTCCTACAATGAGCAGTTCTTC	CASSNPPLAVSYNEQFF
-	TRBJ2-1	TRBV30	few	TGTGCCTCTTTCCAGGTTAATGAGCAGTTCTTC	CASFQVNEQFF
-	TRBJ2-3	TRBV20-1	few	TGCAGTGCTAGCCCACGGAGGGCGGGGAAAACAGATACGCAGTATTTT	CSASPRRAGKTDTQYF
TRBD2	TRBJ2-7	TRBV28	-	TGTGCCAGCACCGGACTAGCGGGAGGGCGGGTATACAATGAGCAGTACTTC	CASTGLAGGRVYNEQYF
TRBD1	TRBJ2-5	TRBV6-5	-	TGTGCCAGCAGCTACGACAGGGTAGGGAAGACCCAGTACTTC	CASSYDRVGKTQYF
-	TRBJ2-5	TRBV11-2	many	TGTGCCAGCAGCTTAGCCAGGACCAGAGAGACCCAGTACTTC	CASSLARTRETQYF